This TCR beta chain was observed in a study of blood T cell repertoires in COVID-19. Turning to the study itself: The United States, Italy and Spain provided the acute and convalescent COVID-19 samples. Nucleic acid was either cDNA or gDNA, and it came from T cells, B-cell-depleted T cells, or PBMCs.

In the authors' methods: From reference gene primer amplification, estimates of nucleated cell counts were derived. Method: immunoSEQ multiplex PCR; TCRdb's copy keeps in-frame clones and lacks some. V, J and clone size derive from that table, while D and trimming were established from the DNA sequence. The sample includes 110,000 to 150,000 clones, more than 65% of them seen just once. With 3 bases clipped from V and 5 bases from J, the junction kept 12 bases outside the gene matches. CDR3 length equals 16 residues. The germline V gene has CDR1 LGHDT and CDR2 YNNKEL (reference sequence). The specimen was peripheral blood. The genes are TRBV3-1 (or the pseudogene TRBV3-2) and TRBJ2-7; 8 nucleotides match TRBD1. This TCR derives from a man aged 55 to 70 with acute or convalescent COVID-19. In DNA form, the CDR3 reads TGTGCCAGCAGCCACGAACTTCAGGGGGCGCGGAACGAGCAGTACTTC. This sequence encodes CASSHELQGARNEQYF.